These 20 T cell receptor beta chains came from one sample sequenced in a study of cytomegalovirus exposure and HLA in healthy donors. Only in-frame clones appear in the TCRdb table, and some are missing; sequencing was by immunoSEQ multiplex PCR. The data contain about 280,000 clones, around nine tenths of them seen just once; the ten biggest clones take up about 0.9%. The sample comprised PBMCs. These receptors were collected from a woman between 18 and 30 years old in good health and CMV-seronegative.

The gene calls are TRBV6-6 and TRBJ2-7; D ambiguous. Germline V gene lookup returns CDR1 MNHNY and CDR2 SVGAGI (reference sequence). Trimming removed 4 bases from V and 0 bases from J, with 4 bases in between. The CDR3 is 12 amino acids. CDR3 DNA: TGTGCCAGCAGTTCTAACTCCTACGAGCAGTACTTC. Its translation: CASSSNSYEQYF.

J is TRBJ2-1 and V is TRBV5-4, with TRBD2 identical over 11 bases. The CDR3 runs to 16 residues. Germline V gene sequence: CDR1 SGHNT, CDR2 YYREEE (reference sequence). J lost 3 bases, V lost 4 bases, and 6 bases had no gene match. The CDR3 nucleotides read TGTGCCAGCAGCACTGCCGGGACTAGCGGCTACAATGAGCAGTTCTTC. Translation: CASSTAGTSGYNEQFF.

CDR3 DNA: TGTGCCAGCAGTACTCCACTAGCGGGAGTAGGGGAGCAGTACTTC. This encodes CASSTPLAGVGEQYF. The genes are TRBV6-6 and TRBJ2-7; TRBD2 agrees at 11 bases. V lost 5 bases, J lost 7 bases, and 10 bases stayed unmatched. This CDR3 has 15 amino acids. Germline V gene sequence: CDR1 MNHNY, CDR2 SVGAGI (reference sequence).

This clone was detected only once. The chain couples TRBV15 to TRBJ2-3; D is uncertain. Trimming stripped 10 bases from V and 0 bases from J, with 14 bases between. The CDR3 consists of 14 residues. Germline CDR1 and CDR2: LNHNV and YYDKDF (reference sequence). CDR3 in DNA: TGTGCCAAAGAAAAGCAGACTAGCACAGATACGCAGTATTTT. Protein sequence: CAKEKQTSTDTQYF.

This chain links TRBV27 with TRBJ2-3; 7 bases are a match to TRBD2. This CDR3 has 13 amino acids. Germline assignment: CDR1 MNHEY and CDR2 SMNVEV (reference sequence). Trimming cost V 8 bases and J 8 bases; bases outside gene matches: 10. The CDR3 spells CASSYPGGGTQYF. CDR3 sequence (DNA): TGTGCCAGCTCCTACCCGGGGGGTGGTACGCAGTATTTT.

The chain is built from TRBV5-1 and TRBJ1-1; a possible D gene is TRBD1 (5 bases). CDR1 and CDR2 (germline): SGHRS, YFSETQ. V lost 2 bases, J lost 5 bases, and 13 bases lay in between. The CDR3 is 14 amino acids. The chain's CDR3 is CASSFSRTTTEAFF. DNA of the CDR3: TGCGCCAGCAGCTTTTCGAGGACAACTACTGAAGCTTTCTTT.

This clone was seen a single time. The chain carries TRBV9 and TRBJ2-2; TRBD1 aligns across 8 bases. V lost 0 bases, J lost 4 bases, and 8 bases stayed unmatched. This CDR3 contains 17 residues. Germline CDR1 SGDLS, CDR2 YYNGEE. Here the CDR3 reads CASSVAGQGAITGELFF. DNA for the CDR3: TGTGCCAGCAGCGTAGCGGGGCAGGGGGCCATCACCGGGGAGCTGTTTTTT.

The J gene is TRBJ2-7, the V gene TRBV28, with unresolved D. V was cut by 3 bases and J by 1 base, with 13 bases left in between. Germline loops: CDR1 MDHEN, CDR2 SYDVKM. CDR3 length: 15 amino acids. The CDR3 DNA sequence: TGTGCCAGCAGTTTCGGATTAGCCGATTCCTACGAGCAGTACTTC. This codes for CASSFGLADSYEQYF.

V and J are TRBV18 and TRBJ2-2, with D possibly TRBD1 on 6 matching bases. The CDR3 is 15 amino acids. Looked up from germline, CDR1 is KGHSH and CDR2 is LQKENI. Trimming stripped 4 bases from V and 4 bases from J, with 13 bases between. The CDR3 DNA reads as TGTGCCAGCTCACGAGGACAGTGGAGCACCGGGGAGCTGTTTTTT. Its protein product is CASSRGQWSTGELFF.

The chain is built from TRBV11-1 and TRBJ2-7, with TRBD1 matching 7 bases. The CDR3 contains 12 residues. The ends lost 5 bases at V and 4 bases at J; junction bases unmatched: 2. Germline values: CDR1 SGHAT, CDR2 FQDESV (reference sequence). This CDR3 is CASSQTGYEQYF. CDR3 DNA sequence: TGTGCCAGCAGCCAGACAGGGTACGAGCAGTACTTC.

This clone was detected only once. The gene calls are TRBV6-1 and TRBJ2-7; D not resolved. Trimming stripped 0 bases from V and 3 bases from J, with 6 bases between. This CDR3 is built from 13 residues. Germline V gene data show CDR1 as MNHNS and CDR2 as SASEGT. The CDR3, as DNA: TGTGCCAGCAGTGAAGCTCGCAGCTACGAGCAGTACTTC. Translation gives CASSEARSYEQYF.

The chain carries TRBV6-1 and TRBJ1-1; 7 bases map to TRBD1. Trimming took 6 bases from V and 3 from J; bases not matched to a gene: 7. From germline, CDR1 is MNHNS and CDR2 SASEGT. This CDR3 is 14 amino acids long. CDR3 nucleotides: TGTGCCAGCAGCCCGGGACAGAGATACACTGAAGCTTTCTTT. Translation gives CASSPGQRYTEAFF.

This clone was observed once. The chain recombines TRBV2 with TRBJ2-3; TRBD1 is a possible D gene (5 bases). V shed 2 bases and J shed 2 bases, with 11 bases lying between them. This CDR3 has 15 amino acids. Germline V gene lookup returns CDR1 SNHLY and CDR2 FYNNEI. This CDR3 is CASSEWPGNTDTQYF. CDR3 coding DNA: TGTGCCAGCAGTGAATGGCCAGGGAACACAGATACGCAGTATTTT.

The chain joins TRBV19 to TRBJ2-1, with TRBD1 matching over 8 bases. V gave up 5 bases and J gave up 15 bases; unmatched junction bases: 6. CDR3 length: 11 amino acids. Germline assignment: CDR1 LNHDA and CDR2 SQIVND (reference sequence). The CDR3 sequence: CASSPGTGLFF. CDR3 DNA sequence: TGTGCCAGTAGTCCCGGGACAGGTTTGTTCTTC.

J is TRBJ2-1 and V is TRBV27; 8 bases align to TRBD2. Trimming cost V 6 bases and J 4 bases; bases outside gene matches: 11. The germline gives CDR1 MNHEY, CDR2 SMNVEV (reference sequence). The CDR3 is 16 amino acids. In DNA form, the CDR3 reads TGTGCCAGCAGCCGGGGGATTAGCGGGATTTACAATGAGCAGTTCTTC. This sequence encodes CASSRGISGIYNEQFF.

V is TRBV10-3 and J is TRBJ1-1, with D possibly TRBD1 on 5 matching bases. Germline assignment: CDR1 ENHRY and CDR2 SYGVKD. V was pared by 8 bases and J by 0 bases, with 7 bases between. The CDR3 covers 12 residues. CDR3 DNA sequence: TGTGCCATCCAGGACATGAACACTGAAGCTTTCTTT. This translates into CAIQDMNTEAFF.

This clone occurred once. V and J are TRBV25-1 and TRBJ2-7; 13 bases align to TRBD2. V shed 3 bases, J shed 2 bases, and the junction held 7 bases outside the gene matches. CDR1 MGHDK and CDR2 SYGVNS come from the germline V gene. This CDR3 has 17 residues. CDR3 loop: CASSDSPGLAGAYEQYF. The DNA of the CDR3 is TGTGCCAGCAGTGATTCACCCGGACTAGCGGGAGCCTACGAGCAGTACTTC.

The chain couples TRBV6-7 to TRBJ2-7; perhaps TRBD1 as D (6 bases). TRBV6-7 is assigned to the ORF class and has an uncertain function. This CDR3 is 18 amino acids long. The ends were cut back, 0 bases at V and 5 bases at J, with 23 bases in the middle. The CDR3 region has the DNA TGTGCCAGCAGTTACTCGGCGGCGGAAGGGGGTTTGGGCCACGAGCAGTACTTC. This encodes CASSYSAAEGGLGHEQYF.

V usage is TRBV27 and J usage is TRBJ2-7; D not resolved. This CDR3 has 15 amino acids. Trimming took 6 bases from V and 2 from J, leaving 17 bases between them. The germline gives CDR1 MNHEY, CDR2 SMNVEV (reference sequence). The CDR3 here is CASRVTGSPTYEQYF. The DNA of the CDR3 is TGTGCCAGCAGAGTAACCGGGTCCCCCACCTACGAGCAGTACTTC.

The rearrangement links TRBV6-1 to TRBJ1-2; tentative D call: TRBD1 (6 bases). The CDR3 has 17 amino acids. V lost 4 bases and J lost 5, with 23 bases in between. The V gene's germline CDR1 is MNHNS and CDR2 SASEGT. This CDR3 is CASSATPTRGGGYGYTF. DNA of the CDR3: TGTGCCAGCAGTGCCACCCCGACGCGGGGAGGGGGATATGGCTACACCTTC.